This TCR beta chain originates from a study of T cells in Graves' hyperthyroidism and ophthalmopathy. Study details: The blood sample was taken at first diagnosis, before treatment began.

Researchers took RNA transcripts and amplified the TCR beta CDR3 regions from them. The TCR CDR3 was amplified in a first-round RT-PCR using the HTBI primer set. TCRdb itself ran the multiplex PCR reads through MiXCR, one entry per CDR3 protein. The sample comprises tens of thousands of distinct CDR3 sequences, around half of which are singletons, and 12% rests with the top ten. This clonotype was counted many times. Each ophthalmopathy patient scored at least 3 on the Clinical Activity Score and at least 4 on NOSPECS grade, with duration under 3 months. Uncontrolled infections, other autoimmune diseases, pregnancy or lactation led to exclusion of patients. Germline assignment: CDR1 SGHDN and CDR2 FVKESK. Between the trimmed V and J ends, which lost 0 bases and 5 bases, there was a span of 13 bases. CDR3 size: 15 residues.

What was sequenced was blood. This clonotype was obtained from a woman in her twenties or thirties with Graves' ophthalmopathy. V usage is TRBV14 and J usage is TRBJ1-2, with D possibly matching TRBD1 (6 bases). The CDR3 protein is CASSQDLQGEYGYTF. CDR3 nucleotide sequence: TGTGCCAGCAGCCAAGATTTACAGGGCGAATATGGCTACACCTTC.